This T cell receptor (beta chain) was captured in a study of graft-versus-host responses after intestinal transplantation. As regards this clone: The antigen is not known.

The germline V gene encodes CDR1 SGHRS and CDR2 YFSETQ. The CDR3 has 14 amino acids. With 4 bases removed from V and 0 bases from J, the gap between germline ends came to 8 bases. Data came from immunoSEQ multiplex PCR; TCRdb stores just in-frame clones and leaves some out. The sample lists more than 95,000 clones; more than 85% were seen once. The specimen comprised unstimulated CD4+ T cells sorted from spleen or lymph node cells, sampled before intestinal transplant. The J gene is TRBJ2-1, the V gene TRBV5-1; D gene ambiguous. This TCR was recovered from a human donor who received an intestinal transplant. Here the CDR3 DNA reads TGCGCCAGCAGCAGCGCCGGCTCCTACAATGAGCAGTTCTTC. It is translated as CASSSAGSYNEQFF.